This TCR beta chain was captured by sequencing in a study of blood T cell repertoires in COVID-19. After removal of 8 bases from V and 6 bases from J, the junction contained 4 bases not matched to a gene. The CDR3 extends over 12 amino acids. Germline CDR1 MDHEN, CDR2 SYDVKM. The participants were between roughly 18 and 89 years old and came from some 25 US areas. Profiling relied on immunoSEQ multiplex PCR, and the TCRdb table lists in-frame clones only, not all of them. The sample includes 200,000 to 300,000 clones, 80% to 90% seen only once; the top ten take 8.8%. Material: PBMCs or T cells enriched from blood (not recorded which). This TCR was sampled from a man aged 35-49 years who had recovered from COVID-19. The chain uses TRBV28 and TRBJ1-2, with 9 positions matching TRBD1. Written as DNA, the CDR3 is TGTGCCAGCGGGGACAGGGTCCATGGCTACACCTTC. It encodes CASGDRVHGYTF.